This TCR beta chain was recorded in a study of spatial heterogeneity in lung cancer. Described time point: sample taken at primary tumor resection. Samples were obtained from more than 70 donors, all untreated early-stage non-small cell lung cancer patients. From tumor, nontumor lung or frozen PBMC, whole RNA was taken unsorted for sequencing. Sample share makes this clonotype medium-sized (0.01 to 0.1%). Antigen specificity is unknown. TCRdb reprocessed the 5' RACE reads with MiXCR, giving one entry per CDR3 protein. The sample has around 7,900 distinct CDR3 sequences, 11% to 15% seen once; the top ten hold more than 7%. Study outcomes and limitations: It was found that expanded intratumoral alpha and beta TCR counts tracked tumor mutation counts.

Sequenced here: lung tumor tissue, sampled at surgery. The TCR was taken from a female donor with early-stage non-small cell lung cancer.

For the CDR3, the DNA is TGTGCCAGCAGCGTAGAGGGGACAGGGAGAAATACGCAGTATTTT. It codes for CASSVEGTGRNTQYF. This chain connects TRBV9 to TRBJ2-3; TRBD1 matches 9 bases. Germline assignment: CDR1 SGDLS and CDR2 YYNGEE. Losses at the gene ends were 0 bases for V and 7 bases for J; bases not matched to a gene: 6. The CDR3 is made up of 15 amino acids.